This passage covers 16 T cell receptor beta chains from one sample sequenced in a study of cytotoxic CD8 clonotypes in ibrutinib-treated CLL. The table came from immunoSEQ multiplex PCR; TCRdb's copy has only in-frame clones and leaves some out. This sample carries 250,000 to 350,000 clones, around 69% of them seen once, and the ten largest clones take 5.6%. The sample consisted of PBMCs, taken at disease progression, from a patient treated with ibrutinib. The receptors derive from a human donor with chronic lymphocytic leukemia.

This chain links TRBV18 with TRBJ2-1; D gene ambiguous. CDR1 and CDR2 from the germline V gene are KGHSH and LQKENI. Trimming took off 0 bases at V and 10 bases at J, with 10 bases between the two ends. The CDR3 length is 13 residues. The CDR3 loop reads CASSPPSTEEQFF. Written as DNA, the CDR3 is TGTGCCAGCTCACCACCCTCAACAGAAGAGCAGTTCTTC.

The chain uses TRBV4-1 and TRBJ2-6; D is unclear. V lost 4 bases and J 4 bases, leaving 11 bases between the germline ends. The CDR3 sequence is 15 residues long. Germline lookup yields CDR1 MGHRA and CDR2 YSYEKL. The CDR3 sequence: CASSLIFGGANVLTF. For the CDR3, the DNA is TGCGCCAGCAGCCTAATATTCGGAGGGGCCAACGTCCTGACTTTC.

The J gene is TRBJ1-4, the V gene TRBV12-5, with D perhaps TRBD1 (5 bases). The CDR3 has 18 residues. V was cut by 0 bases and J by 3 bases, with 17 bases left in between. Germline assignment: CDR1 LGHNT and CDR2 FRNRAP. CDR3 residues: CASGLVGRDVWANEKLFF. CDR3 in DNA: TGTGCTAGTGGTTTGGTAGGGCGGGACGTCTGGGCTAATGAAAAACTGTTTTTT.

There are a few counts of this clone. The rearrangement uses TRBV2 and TRBJ2-7, with 8 positions matching TRBD2. The CDR3 totals 12 residues. CDR1 is SNHLY, CDR2 FYNNEI, per germline. J was trimmed by 3 bases and V by 7 bases; bases with no gene match: 2. The CDR3 coding sequence is TGTGCCAGCACCGGGACTAGCTACGAGCAGTACTTC. Protein sequence: CASTGTSYEQYF.

V usage is TRBV7-9 and J usage is TRBJ2-3; TRBD2 matches 13 bases. Trimming removed 5 bases from V and 6 bases from J; junction bases left unmatched: 5. The CDR3 loop spans 15 amino acids. Per the germline V gene, CDR1 is SEHNR and CDR2 is FQNEAQ (reference sequence). CDR3 nucleotide sequence: TGTGCCAGCAGCCCGGGACTAGCGGGGAATGATACGCAGTATTTT. The encoded protein is CASSPGLAGNDTQYF.

The genes are TRBV7-2 and TRBJ1-2; D is uncertain. CDR1 and CDR2 (germline): SGHTA, FQGNSA. This CDR3 spans 14 amino acids. V was trimmed by 5 bases and J by 4 bases, leaving 14 bases between them. The DNA of the CDR3 is TGTGCCAGCAGCCCGTCGGGTGGGCGCTATGGCTACACCTTC. It yields the protein CASSPSGGRYGYTF.

The chain is built from TRBV19 and TRBJ1-1; a possible D gene is TRBD1 (6 bases). V lost 6 bases and J lost 0, with 20 bases in between. The CDR3 has 17 residues. Germline assignment: CDR1 LNHDA and CDR2 SQIVND (reference sequence). The CDR3 loop is CASRAGRGRSMNTEAFF. The CDR3 DNA follows: TGTGCCAGTAGGGCCGGGAGGGGGAGATCCATGAACACTGAAGCTTTCTTT.

In this sample, this clone turned up a few times. The rearrangement joins TRBV5-1 to TRBJ2-2, with 7 bases identical to TRBD1. V lost 1 base to trimming and J lost 5 bases; unmatched junction nucleotides: 17. CDR3 size: 19 residues. CDR1 SGHRS and CDR2 YFSETQ come from the germline V gene. Here the CDR3 DNA reads TGCGCCAGCAGCTTGTATGGACCATTCAGGGGGATCCGGACCGGGGAGCTGTTTTTT. It codes for CASSLYGPFRGIRTGELFF.

The V gene is TRBV25-1, the J gene TRBJ1-2; D not certain. Trimming shortened V by 2 bases and J by 5 bases, and 12 bases separated the two germline ends. This CDR3 is 14 amino acids long. CDR1 is MGHDK, CDR2 SYGVNS, per germline. CDR3 DNA: TGTGCCAGCAGTGAAATATCGTCTCCTTATGGCTACACCTTC. It encodes CASSEISSPYGYTF.

The rearrangement links TRBV12-5 to TRBJ1-3, with D perhaps TRBD1 (6 bases). There are 14 residues in the CDR3. Germline loops: CDR1 LGHNT, CDR2 FRNRAP. V was cut by 4 bases and J by 4 bases, with 11 bases left in between. The CDR3 region has the DNA TGTGCTAGTGGTTCGCAGGGGATAGGAAACACCATATATTTT. This sequence encodes CASGSQGIGNTIYF.

The V gene is TRBV5-1, the J gene TRBJ2-7, with D unclear. The CDR3 runs to 16 residues. Trimming cost V 4 bases and J 2 bases, with 19 bases left between them. Germline V gene lookup returns CDR1 SGHRS and CDR2 YFSETQ. CDR3 sequence (DNA): TGCGCCAGCAGCCTCCTTGGTGGGCCAGTACCCTACGAGCAGTACTTC. Translating it yields CASSLLGGPVPYEQYF.

For this clone: One end of the junction is discordant with germline, which a read error may explain. The rearrangement links TRBV5-1 to TRBJ2-1; 12 bases match TRBD2. The CDR3 totals 13 residues. Germline CDR1 SGHRS, CDR2 YFSETQ. The CDR3 DNA is TGCGCCAGCAGCTCCAGACTAGCGGGGGAGGGGATCTTC. This encodes CASSSRLAGEGIF.

The chain joins TRBV5-6 to TRBJ2-7; D is unclear. CDR1 is SGHDT and CDR2 is YYEEEE in the germline V gene. CDR3 length: 12 amino acids. Trimming left V 4 bases short and J 3 bases short, with 8 bases between. The CDR3 reads CASSTAYYEQYF. The CDR3 DNA reads as TGTGCCAGCAGCACCGCTTACTACGAGCAGTACTTC.

The rearrangement links TRBV5-1 to TRBJ2-2, with no clear D. Trimming stripped 0 bases from V and 6 bases from J, with 6 bases between. The germline V gene encodes CDR1 SGHRS and CDR2 YFSETQ. This CDR3 comprises 13 residues. The CDR3 sequence: CASSLETPGELFF. The CDR3 DNA is TGCGCCAGCAGCTTGGAAACTCCCGGGGAGCTGTTTTTT.

This chain connects TRBV27 to TRBJ2-3; 8 bases match TRBD2. CDR1 and CDR2 (germline): MNHEY, SMNVEV (reference sequence). The CDR3 contains 15 residues. V lost 3 bases to trimming and J lost 1 base; unmatched junction nucleotides: 3. This CDR3 is CASSLDSGGTDTQYF. CDR3 DNA: TGTGCCAGCAGTTTGGATAGCGGGGGCACAGATACGCAGTATTTT.

This clone was seen a handful of times. This chain uses TRBV11-2 with TRBJ1-4; maybe TRBD1 (5 bases). Germline V gene sequence: CDR1 SGHAT, CDR2 FQNNGV. The length of the CDR3 is 15 residues. Trimming removed 5 bases from V and 8 bases from J, with 18 bases in between. CDR3 sequence reads: CASSPRLRGYEKLFF. The CDR3 DNA is TGTGCCAGCAGCCCACGGCTAAGGGGTTACGAAAAACTGTTTTTT. The whole variable domain, remainder taken from reference TRBV11-2 and TRBJ1-4, is EAGVAQSPRYKIIEKRQSVAFWCNPISGHATLYWYQQILGQGPKLLIQFQNNGVVDDSQLPKDRFSAERLKGVDSTLKIQPAKLEDSAVYLCASSPRLRGYEKLFFGSGTQLSVL.